Listed here are 11 T cell receptor beta chains from one sample, sequenced in a study of blood T cell repertoires in COVID-19. Some clones are missing from TCRdb's copy, which holds only in-frame ones; the method was immunoSEQ multiplex PCR. The table records under 200,000 clones, around nine tenths of them present only once. Sequencing was carried out using peripheral blood. These receptors all stem from a man in his sixties with COVID-19, enrolled during active disease.

The chain recombines TRBV19 with TRBJ1-5, with 8 bases that match TRBD1. V was clipped by 3 bases and J by 2 bases; unmatched bases: 9. The CDR3 is made up of 17 amino acids. The germline V gene has CDR1 LNHDA and CDR2 SQIVND (reference sequence). CDR3 bases: TGTGCCAGTAGTATTGGGATTTCGGACAGGGGCAATCAGCCCCAGCATTTT. It codes for CASSIGISDRGNQPQHF.

This clone occurred a few times. The genes are TRBV5-1 and TRBJ2-3; 7 positions match TRBD1. Germline V CDR1 and CDR2: SGHRS, YFSETQ. After removal of 2 bases from V and 1 base from J, the junction contained 7 bases not matched to a gene. The CDR3 has 16 amino acids. CDR3 amino acids: CASSFLGGEGTDTQYF. The CDR3 DNA sequence: TGCGCCAGCAGCTTTCTAGGGGGCGAAGGCACAGATACGCAGTATTTT. Full variable domain (missing parts from reference TRBV5-1 and TRBJ2-3): KAGVTQTPRYLIKTRGQQVTLSCSPISGHRSVSWYQQTPGQGLQFLFEYFSETQRNKGNFPGRFSGRQFSNSRSEMNVSTLELGDSALYLCASSFLGGEGTDTQYFGPGTRLTVL.

This sequence joins TRBV7-2 and TRBJ2-3, with 11 nucleotides matching TRBD2. The CDR3 has 16 residues. J was trimmed by 6 bases and V by 1 base; bases with no gene match: 6. The V gene's germline CDR1 is SGHTA and CDR2 FQGNSA. In DNA, the CDR3 is TGTGCCAGCAGCTTAGTTAGCGGGGGGGCCTCGGATACGCAGTATTTT. Translated: CASSLVSGGASDTQYF. Filled out from reference TRBV7-2 and TRBJ2-3, the complete variable domain reads GAGVSQSPSNKVTEKGKDVELRCDPISGHTALYWYRQSLGQGLEFLIYFQGNSAPDKSGLPSDRFSAERTGGSVSTLTIQRTQQEDSAVYLCASSLVSGGASDTQYFGPGTRLTVL.

This clone was seen more than once but under ten times. The V call is TRBV18, the J call TRBJ2-7, with D possibly being TRBD1 (5 bases). The CDR3 is made up of 15 amino acids. The V gene's germline CDR1 is KGHSH and CDR2 LQKENI. The ends were cut back, 6 bases at V and 2 bases at J, with 17 bases in the middle. Written as DNA, the CDR3 is TGTGCCAGCTCCCCCGGGCAGGGCTTAACCTACGAGCAGTACTTC. This codes for CASSPGQGLTYEQYF.

This sequence joins TRBV28 and TRBJ1-5; TRBD1 agrees at 7 bases. Germline-derived CDR1 and CDR2 are MDHEN and SYDVKM. The CDR3 consists of 17 residues. V dropped 3 bases and J dropped 2; count of bases not matched to a gene: 10. The CDR3 loop reads CASSLRFGGGGNQPQHF. In nucleotides, the CDR3 is TGTGCCAGCAGTTTGAGGTTTGGAGGGGGCGGCAATCAGCCCCAGCATTTT.

The rearrangement joins TRBV7-9 to TRBJ1-2; D is possibly TRBD1 (5 bases). V was cut by 2 bases and J by 1 base, with 17 bases left in between. Germline V lookup: CDR1 SEHNR, CDR2 FQNEAQ (reference sequence). The CDR3 runs to 17 residues. CDR3 loop: CASSLWGRNNVNYGYTF. The CDR3 DNA reads as TGTGCCAGCAGCTTATGGGGCCGAAACAATGTTAACTATGGCTACACCTTC.

The CDR3, as DNA: TGTGCCAGCAGACAAGGGATTTTGGACACCTACGAGCAGTACTTC. Its translation is CASRQGILDTYEQYF. This chain connects TRBV2 to TRBJ2-7, with a tentative D call TRBD1 (5 bases). Trimming took 6 bases from V and 2 from J, leaving 17 bases between them. The CDR3 has 15 residues. Germline V gene sequence: CDR1 SNHLY, CDR2 FYNNEI.

The genes are TRBV6-2 or TRBV6-3 and TRBJ2-1; TRBD2 aligns across 9 bases. Looked up from germline, CDR1 is MNHEY and CDR2 is SVGEGT. The CDR3 consists of 16 residues. Trimming at V came to 0 bases and at J to 7 bases, leaving 7 bases not matched to a gene. The CDR3 loop reads CASSYSAGGLGNEQFF. The CDR3 DNA reads as TGTGCCAGCAGTTACTCAGCGGGAGGCTTGGGGAATGAGCAGTTCTTC.

This chain connects TRBV24-1 to TRBJ1-2; D gene uncertain. CDR3 length: 13 amino acids. V gave up 4 bases and J gave up 4 bases, with 9 bases separating them. Germline CDR1 reads KGHDR; CDR2 reads SFDVKD. CDR3 nucleotides: TGTGCCACCAGTGAGACACTCGGCTATGGCTACACCTTC. This codes for CATSETLGYGYTF.

This clone was seen only once. The chain uses TRBV2 and TRBJ2-5; 9 bases fit TRBD2. The CDR3 extends over 16 amino acids. With V trimmed by 4 bases and J by 1 base, 7 bases remained unmatched. In germline, CDR1 is SNHLY, CDR2 FYNNEI. The CDR3 DNA sequence: TGTGCCAGCAGTGGTCGGGGAGCGGGGGGCCAAGAGACCCAGTACTTC. Translation gives CASSGRGAGGQETQYF.

CDR3 sequence (DNA): TGTGCCAGTAGTATTCCCCGACTAGCGGGAGGGGGGGAGACCCAGTACTTC. As protein: CASSIPRLAGGGETQYF. The rearrangement links TRBV19 to TRBJ2-5; TRBD2 agrees at 14 bases. Germline CDR1 LNHDA, CDR2 SQIVND (reference sequence). This CDR3 has 17 amino acids. V was pared by 3 bases and J by 5 bases, with 8 bases of the junction left unmatched.